A single sample is the source of the 20 T cell receptor beta chains below, sequenced in a study of Graves' ophthalmopathy and Graves' hyperthyroidism (dated by TCRdb to 2016 to 2019). The instrument was an Illumina HiSeq 2000. For repertoire sequencing, TCR beta CDR3 regions were amplified from RNA transcripts. HTBI primers and the Qiagen OneStep RT-PCR kit were used in a first-round RT-PCR, which was followed by a second-round multiplex PCR, size selection and purification. The public reads were reprocessed in TCRdb via fastp at Q25 and MiXCR, keeping in-frame beta chains. Each entry is one CDR3 protein sequence, shown with its most common DNA and genes. Recorded for this sample are roughly 400,000 distinct CDR3 sequences; 15% of them occurred a single time. The ten largest clones take up about 7% of the sample. Sequencing was carried out using peripheral blood. The receptors here all came from a woman under 30 with stable Graves' hyperthyroidism. Donor details come from another sample of the same person, matched by shared clones.

This clonotype was seen ten or more times. The chain recombines TRBV12-3 or TRBV12-4 with TRBJ2-3, with D hard to call. The CDR3 is 14 amino acids. V lost 3 bases to trimming and J lost 4 bases, with 11 bases between them. DNA of the CDR3: TGTGCCAGCAGTTTGGAAAGTACGGCAGATACGCAGTATTTT. Protein: CASSLESTADTQYF.

This clonotype occurred once. The chain combines TRBV4-2 with TRBJ2-5, with TRBD1 identical over 9 bases. The ends lost 1 base at V and 4 bases at J; junction bases unmatched: 1. Looked up from germline, CDR1 is LGHNA and CDR2 is YNFKEQ. This CDR3 contains 14 residues. The CDR3 region is CASSQGTGAETQYF. CDR3 nucleotide sequence: TGTGCCAGCAGCCAAGGGACAGGGGCAGAGACCCAGTACTTC.

This clonotype was found many times. This chain links TRBV7-8 with TRBJ2-5; D unclear. The CDR3 loop spans 12 amino acids. Trimming took 4 bases from V and 6 from J, leaving 9 bases between them. Germline lookup yields CDR1 SGHVS and CDR2 FQNEAQ. The CDR3 spells CASSYSPKTQYF. The CDR3 nucleotides read TGTGCCAGCAGCTACTCACCAAAGACCCAGTACTTC.

The J gene is TRBJ1-1, the V gene TRBV5-1, with TRBD1 as a possible D gene (6 bases). The CDR3 loop spans 13 amino acids. CDR1 and CDR2 (germline): SGHRS, YFSETQ. V lost 4 bases, J lost 6 bases, and 13 bases lay in between. Here the CDR3 reads CASSLGQSSEAFF. The CDR3 DNA reads TGCGCCAGCAGCCTAGGACAGTCGTCTGAAGCTTTCTTT.

This clonotype was found many times. The rearrangement joins TRBV5-1 to TRBJ1-2, with 9 bases matching TRBD1. V lost 0 bases to trimming and J lost 2 bases; unmatched junction nucleotides: 14. The germline V gene encodes CDR1 SGHRS and CDR2 YFSETQ. The CDR3 is 19 amino acids. CDR3 residues: CASSLGGTGSIRNNYGYTF. For the CDR3, the DNA is TGCGCCAGCAGCTTGGGTGGGACAGGGTCAATTAGGAACAACTATGGCTACACCTTC.

The sample holds a few counts of this clonotype. The gene calls are TRBV2 and TRBJ1-1, with D possibly matching TRBD1 (6 bases). CDR1 is SNHLY and CDR2 is FYNNEI in the germline V gene. V lost 1 base and J 6 bases, leaving 9 bases between the germline ends. This CDR3 is 13 amino acids long. Here the CDR3 DNA reads TGTGCCAGCAGTGAAGTGAGGGGGGCTGAAGCTTTCTTT. This codes for CASSEVRGAEAFF. Filled out from reference TRBV2 and TRBJ1-1, the complete variable domain reads EPEVTQTPSHQVTQMGQEVILRCVPISNHLYFYWYRQILGQKVEFLVSFYNNEISEKSEIFDDQFSVERPDGSNFTLKIRSTKLEDSAMYFCASSEVRGAEAFFGQGTRLTVV.

This clonotype was picked up many times. The V gene is TRBV25-1, the J gene TRBJ1-2; no clear D gene. Germline CDR1 and CDR2: MGHDK and SYGVNS. The CDR3 sequence is 13 residues long. Trimming took off 5 bases at V and 8 bases at J, with 15 bases between the two ends. CDR3 DNA: TGTGCCAGCAGTAAGACCTCCACGGGAGGCTACACCTTC. Translated: CASSKTSTGGYTF.

This clonotype was detected many times. The chain uses TRBV6-5 and TRBJ1-1; the D is unclear. This CDR3 has 14 residues. Deletions cut 0 bases from V and 4 bases from J, with 9 bases between. Germline values: CDR1 MNHEY, CDR2 SVGAGI. CDR3 DNA sequence: TGTGCCAGCAGTTACTCTCCCCCGGGCACTGAAGCTTTCTTT. Its translation is CASSYSPPGTEAFF.

This clonotype was recorded at least ten times. The chain is built from TRBV14 and TRBJ1-1; TRBD1 matches 8 bases. V gave up 2 bases and J gave up 0 bases; unmatched junction bases: 2. CDR1 and CDR2 (germline): SGHDN, FVKESK. There are 15 residues in the CDR3. For the CDR3, the DNA is TGTGCCAGCAGCCAAAGGACAGGGATGAACACTGAAGCTTTCTTT. Translated: CASSQRTGMNTEAFF.

The V gene is TRBV10-2, the J gene TRBJ2-5, with D maybe TRBD2 (6 bases). The V and J ends lost 8 bases and 4 bases respectively, with 14 bases between them. Germline assignment: CDR1 WSHSY and CDR2 SAAADI. The length of the CDR3 is 13 residues. The CDR3 DNA reads TGCGCCAGCGCCACTCGGAGGGGAGAGACCCAGTACTTC. Translation gives CASATRRGETQYF.

The chain couples TRBV12-3 or TRBV12-4 to TRBJ2-7, with D unresolved. Trimming pared 6 bases from V and 10 bases from J, leaving 16 bases between. The CDR3 totals 12 residues. The CDR3 DNA reads TGTGCCAGCAGCCGAAACCCTGGGTCCCAGTACTTC. This encodes CASSRNPGSQYF.

This clonotype was found many times. This chain links TRBV6-2 or TRBV6-3 with TRBJ1-5; D ambiguous. The CDR3 has 12 amino acids. Germline CDR1 MNHEY, CDR2 SVGEGT. The V and J ends lost 6 bases and 5 bases respectively, with 8 bases between them. In nucleotides, the CDR3 is TGTGCCAGCAGGGATGGGGATCAGCCCCAGCATTTT. It is translated as CASRDGDQPQHF.

Ten or more counts support this clonotype. This chain links TRBV6-1 with TRBJ1-1; D is uncertain. The CDR3 length is 12 residues. Trimming pared 1 base from V and 11 bases from J, leaving 11 bases between. Germline V lookup: CDR1 MNHNS, CDR2 SASEGT. The CDR3 bases are TGTGCCAGCAGTGAAGAGGGCTATCGGGCTTTCTTT. Protein: CASSEEGYRAFF.

The sample holds a few counts of this clonotype. The rearrangement uses TRBV28 and TRBJ1-5, with TRBD1 identical over 11 bases. J was trimmed by 9 bases and V by 3 bases; bases with no gene match: 7. The length of the CDR3 is 15 residues. Germline values: CDR1 MDHEN, CDR2 SYDVKM. The CDR3 sequence: CASSFGTGGVRPQHF. Here the CDR3 DNA reads TGTGCCAGCAGTTTCGGGACAGGGGGGGTGAGGCCCCAGCATTTT. Drawing the rest from reference TRBV28 and TRBJ1-5, the complete variable domain is DVKVTQSSRYLVKRTGEKVFLECVQDMDHENMFWYRQDPGLGLRLIYFSYDVKMKEKGDIPEGYSVSREKKERFSLILESASTNQTSMYLCASSFGTGGVRPQHFGDGTRLSIL.

The chain carries TRBV15 and TRBJ2-3; D gene ambiguous. The CDR3 totals 14 residues. Germline V gives CDR1 LNHNV, CDR2 YYDKDF (reference sequence). Trimming shortened V by 0 bases and J by 4 bases, and 8 bases separated the two germline ends. Written as DNA, the CDR3 is TGTGCCACCAGCAGAGATGGCGGATCAGATACGCAGTATTTT. Translating gives CATSRDGGSDTQYF.

The chain uses TRBV6-1 and TRBJ2-4; D gene uncertain. V lost 3 bases and J lost 1, with 7 bases in between. Germline values: CDR1 MNHNS, CDR2 SASEGT. The CDR3 runs to 14 residues. CDR3 in amino acids: CASSDTSAKNIQYF. CDR3 bases: TGTGCCAGCAGTGACACCTCGGCCAAAAACATTCAGTACTTC.

This clonotype was counted many times. The chain employs TRBV25-1 and TRBJ1-1, with a possible D match to TRBD1 (5 bases). The CDR3 has 13 residues. The V and J ends lost 3 bases and 5 bases respectively, with 10 bases between them. Germline CDR1 MGHDK, CDR2 SYGVNS. The CDR3 DNA follows: TGTGCCAGCAGTGAGAAGGGGTGGACTGAAGCTTTCTTT. This encodes CASSEKGWTEAFF.

This clonotype was counted a single time. The V and J genes are TRBV7-8 and TRBJ2-5; 9 nucleotides agree with TRBD1. Germline V gene lookup returns CDR1 SGHVS and CDR2 FQNEAQ. CDR3 size: 13 residues. Trimming took 8 bases from V and 6 from J; bases not matched to a gene: 7. The chain's CDR3 is CASGTGGAKTQYF. The CDR3 nucleotides are TGTGCCAGCGGAACAGGGGGCGCAAAGACCCAGTACTTC.

This clonotype was seen ten or more times. V gene TRBV24-1 combines with J gene TRBJ2-7, with D possibly being TRBD2 (6 bases). Germline CDR1 KGHDR, CDR2 SFDVKD. V was shortened by 5 bases and J by 5 bases, with 12 bases between the two germline ends. This CDR3 has 13 amino acids. In nucleotides, the CDR3 is TGTGCCACCAGTGGTCGGGGAGGACACGAGCAGTACTTC. It specifies CATSGRGGHEQYF.

This clonotype was detected ten times or more. V is TRBV6-4 and J is TRBJ1-2; D gene unclear. Trimming pared 6 bases from V and 4 bases from J, leaving 24 bases between. Germline V gives CDR1 MRHNA, CDR2 SNTAGT. The CDR3 loop spans 17 amino acids. The CDR3 DNA reads as TGTGCCAGCAGCGCCCCCGCTGGGCACCCGGGAGGCTATGGCTACACCTTC. It codes for CASSAPAGHPGGYGYTF.